This entry lists 29 T cell receptor beta chains sequenced from one sample in a study of early T cells in non-severe SARS-CoV-2 infection. TCRdb re-called the 5' RACE reads through MiXCR, storing one row per CDR3 protein. The sample shows 70,000 to 95,000 distinct CDR3 sequences, over 8.5% of them seen only once. The specimen sequenced was whole blood. The receptors originated from an adult who was a healthcare worker with PCR-confirmed SARS-CoV-2 infection or an uninfected control (not recorded which).

The chain couples TRBV28 to TRBJ2-1; D call uncertain. Germline V gene data show CDR1 as MDHEN and CDR2 as SYDVKM. Between the trimmed V and J ends, which lost 7 bases and 6 bases, there was a span of 10 bases. The CDR3 is 12 residues long. DNA for the CDR3: TGTGCCAGCACCGCCCGGGTCAATGAGCAGTTCTTC. Translation gives CASTARVNEQFF.

The chain carries TRBV5-4 and TRBJ2-4; possible D gene TRBD2, 6 bases. The CDR3 contains 13 residues. Germline-derived CDR1 and CDR2 are SGHNT and YYREEE (reference sequence). V lost 2 bases and J 6 bases, leaving 9 bases between the germline ends. CDR3 nucleotide sequence: TGTGCCAGCAGCTTCCCGGGACTAAACATTCAGTACTTC. This encodes CASSFPGLNIQYF. Looking up the rest from reference TRBV5-4 and TRBJ2-4 gives the full variable domain: ETGVTQSPTHLIKTRGQQVTLRCSSQSGHNTVSWYQQALGQGPQFIFQYYREEENGRGNFPPRFSGLQFPNYSSELNVNALELDDSALYLCASSFPGLNIQYFGAGTRLSVL.

This clonotype has ten or more counts. This chain connects TRBV20-1 to TRBJ2-1; 12 nucleotides align to TRBD2. The CDR3 has 18 residues. Looked up from germline, CDR1 is DFQATT and CDR2 is SNEGSKA (reference sequence). The junction had 17 bases not matched to a gene; V was cut back by 6 bases and J by 5 bases. The CDR3 sequence: CSAKRGLAGTGSDNEQFF. DNA for the CDR3: TGCAGTGCGAAAAGGGGACTAGCGGGCACCGGTAGTGACAATGAGCAGTTCTTC.

In this sample, this clonotype turned up a few times. CDR3 nucleotides: TGTGCCAGCAGTTCTCGAGGGACGCCGGGTAGTCCAGATACGCAGTATTTT. The encoded protein is CASSSRGTPGSPDTQYF. V gene TRBV27 combines with J gene TRBJ2-3; either TRBD1 or TRBD2 may supply D (5 bases each). Trimming pared 4 bases from V and 4 bases from J, leaving 21 bases between. The CDR3 spans 17 residues. Germline lookup yields CDR1 MNHEY and CDR2 SMNVEV (reference sequence).

At least ten counts were recorded for this clonotype. This sequence joins TRBV14 and TRBJ2-1, with no clear D. CDR1 is SGHDN and CDR2 is FVKESK in the germline V gene. The CDR3 runs to 12 residues. V dropped 1 base and J dropped 12 bases, with 10 bases sitting between them. CDR3 sequence (DNA): TGTGCCAGCAGCCAAGCGAGTTGGCGGCAGTTCTTC. Translation gives CASSQASWRQFF.

This clonotype has more than one count but fewer than ten. The gene calls are TRBV27 and TRBJ2-3; D unresolved. CDR1 and CDR2 (germline): MNHEY, SMNVEV (reference sequence). Trimming stripped 4 bases from V and 12 bases from J, with 17 bases between. This CDR3 has 13 residues. CDR3 nucleotides: TGTGCCAGCAGTTCCTCCCCAGGTCGGACCCAGTATTTT. Protein sequence: CASSSSPGRTQYF.

This clonotype showed up many times. The V gene is TRBV7-3, the J gene TRBJ1-1; D is undetermined. This CDR3 has 13 amino acids. Trimming shortened V by 5 bases and J by 4 bases, and 11 bases separated the two germline ends. Looked up from germline, CDR1 is SGHTA and CDR2 is FQGTGA. CDR3 in amino acids: CASSQIGGTEAFF. As DNA, the CDR3 is TGTGCCAGCAGCCAGATCGGTGGCACTGAAGCTTTCTTT.

This clonotype was observed at least ten times. The V gene is TRBV7-2, the J gene TRBJ2-1; TRBD2 matches 7 bases. J lost 4 bases, V lost 2 bases, and 8 bases had no gene match. CDR1 SGHTA and CDR2 FQGNSA come from the germline V gene. There are 16 residues in the CDR3. CDR3 residues: CASSLSGGRSYNEQFF. In nucleotides, the CDR3 is TGTGCCAGCAGCTTATCAGGCGGGAGATCATACAATGAGCAGTTCTTC.

This clonotype turned up a few times. The V and J genes are TRBV11-2 and TRBJ2-5; possibly TRBD1 or TRBD2 for D (6 bases each). V lost 5 bases, J lost 1 base, and 11 bases lay in between. Germline V lookup: CDR1 SGHAT, CDR2 FQNNGV. There are 14 residues in the CDR3. The CDR3 DNA is TGTGCCAGCAGCCCAAGGGGGGCCCAAGAGACCCAGTACTTC. Its protein is CASSPRGAQETQYF.

This clonotype was seen ten or more times. CDR3 in DNA: TGTGCCAGCAGTGGCCTAGCGGGGAGCACAGATACGCAGTATTTT. Translating gives CASSGLAGSTDTQYF. The chain recombines TRBV6-1 with TRBJ2-3; 9 nucleotides align to TRBD2. CDR3 length equals 15 residues. The trim removed 4 bases at V and 0 bases at J, leaving 2 bases unmatched. The V gene's germline CDR1 is MNHNS and CDR2 SASEGT.

The chain uses TRBV28 and TRBJ2-7; TRBD2 might be the D (6 bases). The germline gives CDR1 MDHEN, CDR2 SYDVKM. The germline V and J ends were trimmed by 5 bases and 4 bases, with 18 bases remaining between them. The CDR3 covers 15 residues. The CDR3 nucleotides are TGTGCCAGCAGTGTCGGGGCGCTAGGAGGGTACGAGCAGTACTTC. Translation: CASSVGALGGYEQYF.

This clonotype came up a few times. Here the CDR3 reads CSASITPGELFF. CDR3 sequence (DNA): TGCAGTGCTAGTATTACCCCCGGGGAGCTGTTTTTT. This chain uses TRBV20-1 with TRBJ2-2; D is ambiguous. The V end lost 3 bases, the J end lost 6 bases, and 8 bases lay between the germline ends. CDR3 length: 12 amino acids. Germline V CDR1 and CDR2: DFQATT, SNEGSKA (reference sequence).

There are many counts of this clonotype. The V and J genes are TRBV20-1 and TRBJ2-1; 9 bases map to TRBD2. CDR1 is DFQATT, CDR2 SNEGSKA, per germline (reference sequence). The V and J ends lost 5 bases and 7 bases, in that order; junction bases with no gene match: 6. The CDR3 loop spans 13 amino acids. CDR3 in DNA: TGCAGTGCTTTAGCGGGAGTGGCTAATGAGCAGTTCTTC. This gives the protein CSALAGVANEQFF.

This clonotype was detected a few times. The J gene is TRBJ2-7, the V gene TRBV20-1, with unresolved D. Germline CDR1 and CDR2: DFQATT and SNEGSKA (reference sequence). The length of the CDR3 is 12 residues. V dropped 0 bases and J dropped 3 bases, with 6 bases sitting between them. The chain's CDR3 is CSARDPNYEQYF. CDR3 DNA sequence: TGCAGTGCTAGAGATCCCAACTACGAGCAGTACTTC.

This clonotype was observed at least ten times. The DNA for the CDR3 is TGTGCCACCAGTGACCCCAGCGGGAGCGGAACAAACACCGGGGAGCTGTTTTTT. Encoded protein: CATSDPSGSGTNTGELFF. The rearrangement joins TRBV24-1 to TRBJ2-2; TRBD2 aligns across 8 bases. This CDR3 comprises 18 residues. Germline V gene data show CDR1 as KGHDR and CDR2 as SFDVKD. Germline trimming cut 4 bases from V and 2 bases from J; bases unmatched to any gene: 11.

The table lists this clonotype with many counts. The chain employs TRBV25-1 and TRBJ2-7, with 9 bases fitting TRBD2. This CDR3 region has 13 residues. The trim removed 6 bases at V and 6 bases at J, leaving 6 bases unmatched. Per germline, CDR1 MGHDK and CDR2 SYGVNS. The CDR3 is CASRGLAPLEQYF. The CDR3 nucleotides read TGTGCCAGCAGGGGACTAGCCCCTCTCGAGCAGTACTTC.

This clonotype has at least ten counts. The CDR3 DNA is TGTGCCAGCAGTAAAATGAGGGGGACGGAAAATCAGCCCCAGCATTTT. It yields the protein CASSKMRGTENQPQHF. The J gene is TRBJ1-5, the V gene TRBV27; D is perhaps TRBD1 (6 bases). Germline CDR1 MNHEY, CDR2 SMNVEV (reference sequence). This CDR3 has 16 residues. Trimming cost V 5 bases and J 4 bases, with 18 bases left between them.

This clonotype was observed many times. The chain employs TRBV20-1 and TRBJ2-7; 10 bases are a match to TRBD2. The CDR3 has 17 amino acids. CDR1 is DFQATT and CDR2 is SNEGSKA in the germline V gene (reference sequence). Germline trimming cut 0 bases from V and 7 bases from J; bases unmatched to any gene: 15. The CDR3 protein is CSARDLQGLAGVGEQYF. The CDR3 region has the DNA TGCAGTGCTAGAGATCTGCAAGGCCTAGCGGGAGTAGGGGAGCAGTACTTC.

This clonotype appeared many times. This rearrangement joins TRBV27 to TRBJ2-7; tentatively, D is TRBD2 (5 bases). CDR1 and CDR2 from the germline V gene are MNHEY and SMNVEV (reference sequence). There are 13 residues in the CDR3. Trimming took off 8 bases at V and 0 bases at J, with 11 bases between the two ends. CDR3 sequence: CASGLARSYEQYF. CDR3 nucleotides: TGTGCCAGCGGGCTAGCTCGCTCCTACGAGCAGTACTTC.

The V and J genes are TRBV29-1 and TRBJ2-5; 7 bases agree with TRBD2. There are 12 residues in the CDR3. CDR1 and CDR2 (germline): SQVTM, ANQGSEA. Trimming at V came to 6 bases and at J to 4 bases, leaving 5 bases not matched to a gene. The CDR3 nucleotides are TGCAGCGTGCGGGAGTTTGGAGAGACCCAGTACTTC. Translation: CSVREFGETQYF.

CDR3 sequence reads: CASSPLLGFRDTEAFF. The CDR3 DNA reads TGTGCCAGCAGCCCCTTATTAGGTTTTAGAGACACTGAAGCTTTCTTT. The V call is TRBV27, the J call TRBJ1-1; D call uncertain. This CDR3 is built from 16 residues. V was cut by 6 bases and J by 3 bases, with 20 bases left in between. Germline CDR1 and CDR2: MNHEY and SMNVEV (reference sequence).

This clonotype was seen a few times. V and J are TRBV11-3 and TRBJ2-2; D unclear. Germline CDR1 and CDR2: SGHNT and YENEEA. This CDR3 has 14 residues. Trimming took off 1 base at V and 0 bases at J, with 3 bases between the two ends. The CDR3 coding sequence is TGTGCCAGCAGCTTAGGCTCGAACACCGGGGAGCTGTTTTTT. Amino acid sequence: CASSLGSNTGELFF.

This clonotype was observed at least ten times. The V call is TRBV20-1, the J call TRBJ2-7, with 9 bases lining up with TRBD2. Germline loops: CDR1 DFQATT, CDR2 SNEGSKA (reference sequence). The CDR3 is 15 amino acids. The ends lost 5 bases at V and 1 base at J; junction bases unmatched: 9. The CDR3 sequence: CSAERAGGSSYEQYF. The DNA for the CDR3 is TGCAGTGCTGAGCGGGCGGGAGGGTCTTCCTACGAGCAGTACTTC.

The gene calls are TRBV12-3 or TRBV12-4 and TRBJ2-5; a possible D gene is TRBD2 (5 bases). The CDR3 covers 13 residues. V lost 4 bases to trimming and J lost 5 bases, with 11 bases between them. CDR3 sequence: CASSSARRETQYF. As DNA, the CDR3 is TGTGCCAGCAGTTCAGCGAGGAGGGAGACCCAGTACTTC.

This chain links TRBV7-8 with TRBJ2-3; D may correspond to TRBD1 or TRBD2 (5 bases each). The germline V and J ends were trimmed by 5 bases and 2 bases, with 17 bases remaining between them. This CDR3 comprises 16 residues. The germline gives CDR1 SGHVS, CDR2 FQNEAQ. The CDR3 DNA sequence: TGTGCCAGCAGCCCGCGGTCAGGGACCACCACAGATACGCAGTATTTT. Amino acids: CASSPRSGTTTDTQYF. The complete variable domain, with remaining parts taken from reference TRBV7-8 and TRBJ2-3, reads GAGVSQSPRYKVAKRGQDVALRCDPISGHVSLFWYQQALGQGPEFLTYFQNEAQLDKSGLPSDRFFAERPEGSVSTLKIQRTQQEDSAVYLCASSPRSGTTTDTQYFGPGTRLTVL.

J is TRBJ2-7 and V is TRBV4-2; TRBD1 or TRBD2 may be the D gene (7 bases each). V gave up 0 bases and J gave up 3 bases, with 12 bases separating them. From germline, CDR1 is LGHNA and CDR2 YNFKEQ. CDR3 length: 15 amino acids. This chain's CDR3 is CASSQDPGGGYEQYF. CDR3 DNA: TGTGCCAGCAGCCAAGATCCAGGGGGGGGCTACGAGCAGTACTTC.

In its sample, this clonotype was seen a few times. A read error may produce the germline difference seen at one junction end. The rearrangement uses TRBV12-3 or TRBV12-4 and TRBJ1-3; D possibly corresponds to TRBD1 (5 bases). The CDR3 has 17 residues. Written as DNA, the CDR3 is TGTGCCAGCAGTGACGGACAAGGCCATTTCTCTGAAAACACCATATATTTT. As protein: CASSDGQGHFSENTIYF.

A single count supports this clonotype. The V and J genes are TRBV29-1 and TRBJ2-3; D is perhaps TRBD2 (6 bases). Germline values: CDR1 SQVTM, CDR2 ANQGSEA. V was pared by 4 bases and J by 1 base, with 15 bases between. The length of the CDR3 is 15 residues. The CDR3 protein is CSVVRRGWGTDTQYF. CDR3 DNA: TGCAGCGTTGTTAGGCGGGGCTGGGGCACAGATACGCAGTATTTT.

This clonotype occurred many times. The chain couples TRBV20-1 to TRBJ2-7; D unclear. Germline V gene sequence: CDR1 DFQATT, CDR2 SNEGSKA (reference sequence). With 0 bases removed from V and 4 bases from J, the gap between germline ends came to 10 bases. This CDR3 has 13 residues. The DNA of the CDR3 is TGCAGTGCTAGAGATCCGCCGGAGTACGAGCAGTACTTC. It translates to CSARDPPEYEQYF.